A single sample gave rise to the 20 T cell receptor beta chains below, sequenced in a study of T cell repertoires in cytomegalovirus infection. The antigens for these receptors are not known. TCRdb re-analysed the reads in MiXCR, keeping a single row per CDR3 protein. The sample has approximately 120,000 distinct CDR3 sequences; roughly 32% are singletons. The sample consisted of CD8+ T cells from cultured PBMCs, taken from culture after CMV antigen stimulation. The receptor source for this set is a human donor in good health (CMV status not recorded). Some clones in this sample may be carry-over from other donors' samples.

The rearrangement uses TRBV11-2 and TRBJ2-5; D ambiguous. Trimming removed 5 bases at V and 5 bases at J, with 9 bases between. Per the germline V gene, CDR1 is SGHAT and CDR2 is FQNNGV. The CDR3 covers 12 residues. The CDR3 loop is CASSRVGETQYF. In DNA form, the CDR3 reads TGTGCCAGCAGCCGCGTGGGGGAGACCCAGTACTTC.

This clonotype was detected a few times. The chain recombines TRBV27 with TRBJ1-1; D is undetermined. Trimming took off 4 bases at V and 1 base at J, with 4 bases between the two ends. Germline V gene sequence: CDR1 MNHEY, CDR2 SMNVEV (reference sequence). This CDR3 region has 12 residues. The chain's CDR3 is CASSSRNTEAFF. The CDR3, as DNA: TGTGCCAGCAGTTCACGGAACACTGAAGCTTTCTTT.

J is TRBJ2-6 and V is TRBV11-2; TRBD1 is a possible D gene (5 bases). The CDR3 has 17 amino acids. The germline gives CDR1 SGHAT, CDR2 FQNNGV. Trimming pared 1 base from V and 0 bases from J, leaving 10 bases between. CDR3 region: CASSLVQGYSGANVLTF. As DNA, the CDR3 is TGTGCCAGCAGCTTAGTGCAGGGATACTCTGGGGCCAACGTCCTGACTTTC.

This clonotype has a handful of counts. The chain links TRBV6-2 or TRBV6-3 to TRBJ1-1; D is unclear. CDR3 size: 14 residues. Trimming shortened V by 2 bases and J by 0 bases, and 7 bases separated the two germline ends. Germline CDR1 MNHEY, CDR2 SVGEGT. CDR3 in amino acids: CASSYGRLNTEAFF. CDR3 sequence (DNA): TGTGCCAGCAGTTACGGACGGCTGAACACTGAAGCTTTCTTT.

This clonotype has ten or more counts. The chain uses TRBV7-9 and TRBJ2-1; a weak D match, TRBD1 (5 bases). The germline CDR1 and CDR2 sequences are SEHNR and FQNEAQ (reference sequence). There are 15 residues in the CDR3. V gave up 1 base and J gave up 0 bases, with 7 bases separating them. The CDR3 loop is CASSLVQGSYNEQFF. The CDR3 coding sequence is TGTGCCAGCAGCTTAGTTCAGGGCTCCTACAATGAGCAGTTCTTC.

The chain links TRBV11-2 to TRBJ2-5; D gene uncertain. V dropped 1 base and J dropped 12 bases, with 12 bases sitting between them. The germline V gene encodes CDR1 SGHAT and CDR2 FQNNGV. This CDR3 comprises 12 residues. The DNA of the CDR3 is TGTGCCAGCAGCTTAGTAGCAGGTCGCGAGTACTTC. Amino acid sequence: CASSLVAGREYF. Full variable domain (rest looked up from reference TRBV11-2 and TRBJ2-5): EAGVAQSPRYKIIEKRQSVAFWCNPISGHATLYWYQQILGQGPKLLIQFQNNGVVDDSQLPKDRFSAERLKGVDSTLKIQPAKLEDSAVYLCASSLVAGREYFGPGTRLLVL.

This clonotype was seen a handful of times. The chain couples TRBV7-9 to TRBJ2-5; D may correspond to TRBD1 or TRBD2 (5 bases each). The V end lost 4 bases, the J end lost 5 bases, and 29 bases lay between the germline ends. This CDR3 spans 19 amino acids. Germline-derived CDR1 and CDR2 are SEHNR and FQNEAQ (reference sequence). In nucleotides, the CDR3 is TGTGCCAGCAGCTGGTTAGTACCCGATCGATGGGGACCGGGGGAGACCCAGTACTTC. Protein: CASSWLVPDRWGPGETQYF. Filled out from reference TRBV7-9 and TRBJ2-5, the complete variable domain reads DTGVSQNPRHKITKRGQNVTFRCDPISEHNRLYWYRQTLGQGPEFLTYFQNEAQLEKSRLLSDRFSAERPKGSFSTLEIQRTEQGDSAMYLCASSWLVPDRWGPGETQYFGPGTRLLVL.

This clonotype was observed at least ten times. The chain employs TRBV7-2 and TRBJ2-1; 9 bases are shared with TRBD1. The CDR3 runs 15 residues. Germline V gene lookup returns CDR1 SGHTA and CDR2 FQGNSA. The V gene end was trimmed by 2 bases and the J gene end by 7 bases; junction bases not matched to a gene: 6. CDR3: CASSLSDRGGNEQFF. In DNA form, the CDR3 reads TGTGCCAGCAGCTTATCGGACAGGGGAGGTAATGAGCAGTTCTTC.

This clonotype was detected only a few times. The chain has TRBV6-1 and TRBJ2-3; 12 positions match TRBD2. Germline lookup yields CDR1 MNHNS and CDR2 SASEGT. J lost 1 base, V lost 4 bases, and 6 bases had no gene match. This CDR3 has 17 amino acids. The CDR3: CASSGLAGAGGTDTQYF. For the CDR3, the DNA is TGTGCCAGCAGTGGACTAGCGGGGGCGGGAGGCACAGATACGCAGTATTTT.

This sequence joins TRBV6-6 and TRBJ1-1; possibly TRBD1 for D (6 bases). This CDR3 spans 14 amino acids. The germline V gene has CDR1 MNHNY and CDR2 SVGAGI (reference sequence). V lost 4 bases and J lost 0, with 9 bases in between. The CDR3 spells CASSSGDLNTEAFF. The CDR3 DNA sequence: TGTGCCAGCAGTTCAGGGGACCTGAACACTGAAGCTTTCTTT.

About this clonotype itself: At one end, the junction sequence differs from germline, possibly due to a read error. The chain uses TRBV7-9 and TRBJ1-2; 9 bases align to TRBD1. The CDR3 has 15 residues. The V gene's germline CDR1 is SEHNR and CDR2 FQNEAQ (reference sequence). CDR3 nucleotide sequence: TGTGCCAGCAGCTTATTGACAGGGGGTATCGATGGCTGCACCTTC. Its protein is CASSLLTGGIDGCTF.

The chain couples TRBV2 to TRBJ2-1, with TRBD2 matching 8 bases. The CDR3 is 14 amino acids. The ends lost 10 bases at V and 6 bases at J; junction bases unmatched: 11. Germline lookup yields CDR1 SNHLY and CDR2 FYNNEI. CDR3 nucleotide sequence: TGTGCCACCTCCCCGGGGGGGATCCGCAATGAGCAGTTCTTC. It translates to CATSPGGIRNEQFF.

This clonotype was counted only a few times. The chain uses TRBV7-6 and TRBJ2-3; D unresolved. The CDR3 is 13 residues long. V was trimmed by 10 bases and J by 0 bases, leaving 11 bases between them. Germline V CDR1 and CDR2: SGHVS, FNYEAQ. Here the CDR3 DNA reads TGTGCCACCCGTAGAGTTAGCACAGATACGCAGTATTTT. This sequence encodes CATRRVSTDTQYF.

The chain uses TRBV20-1 and TRBJ1-3; D remains unclear. Germline values: CDR1 DFQATT, CDR2 SNEGSKA (reference sequence). With 4 bases removed from V and 0 bases from J, the gap between germline ends came to 16 bases. The CDR3 contains 16 residues. CDR3: CSAIDWQRSSGNTIYF. DNA for the CDR3: TGCAGTGCTATAGACTGGCAGCGGAGCTCTGGAAACACCATATATTTT.

This clonotype has only a few counts. The chain has TRBV6-5 and TRBJ1-1, with D possibly TRBD1 on 5 matching bases. V lost 6 bases and J lost 5, with 19 bases in between. In germline, CDR1 is MNHEY, CDR2 SVGAGI. This CDR3 is built from 15 residues. The CDR3 coding sequence is TGTGCCAGCAGCTCCGGGACCCAGTGGGGGACTGAAGCTTTCTTT. It yields the protein CASSSGTQWGTEAFF.

The chain is built from TRBV6-8 and TRBJ1-3, with 7 bases aligning to TRBD1. The V gene end was trimmed by 0 bases and the J gene end by 4 bases; junction bases not matched to a gene: 12. Germline V lookup: CDR1 MNHGY, CDR2 SAAAGT. This CDR3 has 18 residues. CDR3 coding DNA: TGTGCCAGCAGTTACTCTCGGGACAGAACTCACCAGGGAAACACCATATATTTT. This codes for CASSYSRDRTHQGNTIYF.

The chain employs TRBV9 and TRBJ1-6, with TRBD1 as a possible D gene (5 bases). Germline V CDR1 and CDR2: SGDLS, YYNGEE. V was cut by 0 bases and J by 5 bases, with 9 bases left in between. The CDR3 is made up of 15 amino acids. The CDR3 sequence: CASSVGGDDNSPLHF. The CDR3, as DNA: TGTGCCAGCAGCGTAGGAGGGGATGATAATTCACCCCTCCACTTT.

This sequence joins TRBV5-1 and TRBJ2-3; D gene ambiguous. The CDR3 extends over 13 amino acids. Germline CDR1 and CDR2: SGHRS and YFSETQ. Trimming pared 2 bases from V and 5 bases from J, leaving 9 bases between. The CDR3 is CASSFRSEDTQYF. The CDR3, as DNA: TGCGCCAGCAGCTTTAGATCTGAAGATACGCAGTATTTT.

This clonotype showed up just a few times. This rearrangement joins TRBV7-2 to TRBJ1-2; TRBD1 agrees at 9 bases. Unmatched junction bases numbered 2, after V lost 5 bases and J lost 4 bases. CDR1 and CDR2 from the germline V gene are SGHTA and FQGNSA. This CDR3 region has 13 residues. The CDR3 DNA follows: TGTGCCAGCAGCCCGGGACAGGGCTATGGCTACACCTTC. Translation: CASSPGQGYGYTF.

There are a few counts of this clonotype. The chain links TRBV7-9 to TRBJ2-3; 11 bases map to TRBD2. Germline CDR1 SEHNR, CDR2 FQNEAQ (reference sequence). CDR3 length: 18 amino acids. Trimming at V came to 5 bases and at J to 2 bases, leaving 12 bases not matched to a gene. In DNA form, the CDR3 reads TGTGCCAGCAGCCCCCCGGTTGGTAGCGGGGGGGACACAGATACGCAGTATTTT. Encoded protein: CASSPPVGSGGDTDTQYF.